What follows are 21 T cell receptor beta chains derived from one specimen sequenced in a study of post-analysis software for immune sequencing data (dated by TCRdb to 2015 to 2017). Broader findings and caveats from the paper: Patients showed significantly higher frequencies than controls for a few TRBV segments, among them TRBV5-6, TRBV5-1 and TRBV20-1.

The protocol used for the library was PCR. Sequencing relied on an Illumina HiSeq 2500. To reduce PCR and sequencing biases, unique molecular identifiers were built into the TCR beta cDNA libraries. TCRdb handled the public reads itself, with Q25 trimming in fastp and clone calling in MiXCR, and kept productive beta chains. Rows with one shared CDR3 protein collapse into an entry with the most common genes and DNA. The sample table shows 800,000 to 950,000 distinct CDR3 sequences, and approximately 53% are seen once. Approximately 4.2% of the sample is in the top ten clones. What these receptors recognize is not known. Sequencing was carried out using blood. These receptor sequences come from a girl under 18 with multiple sclerosis.

The rearrangement links TRBV2 to TRBJ2-3, with 8 bases that match TRBD2. The length of the CDR3 is 16 residues. Germline trimming cut 1 base from V and 3 bases from J; bases unmatched to any gene: 6. The germline V gene encodes CDR1 SNHLY and CDR2 FYNNEI. CDR3 sequence reads: CASSEGIGLATDTQYF. The DNA of the CDR3 is TGTGCCAGCAGTGAAGGAATCGGACTAGCAACAGATACGCAGTATTTT.

The chain recombines TRBV5-1 with TRBJ2-3; D may be TRBD1 or TRBD2 (5 bases each). The CDR3 runs 14 residues. CDR1 and CDR2 from the germline V gene are SGHRS and YFSETQ. V was shortened by 5 bases and J by 5 bases, with 15 bases between the two germline ends. The CDR3 coding sequence is TGCGCCAGCAGTTTCGGGACGGTAGTAGATACGCAGTATTTT. It yields the protein CASSFGTVVDTQYF.

The chain carries TRBV6-5 and TRBJ2-4; 9 bases match TRBD1. The ends lost 5 bases at V and 9 bases at J; junction bases unmatched: 8. CDR3 length equals 14 residues. Germline lookup yields CDR1 MNHEY and CDR2 SVGAGI. The CDR3 loop reads CASSAPGQGGIQYF. The CDR3 DNA follows: TGTGCCAGCAGTGCTCCGGGACAGGGAGGCATTCAGTACTTC.

The V gene is TRBV29-1, the J gene TRBJ2-7; tentative D call: TRBD1 (5 bases). V lost 4 bases, J lost 7 bases, and 17 bases lay in between. The length of the CDR3 is 13 residues. Germline V gene data show CDR1 as SQVTM and CDR2 as ANQGSEA. CDR3 loop: CSVGRDTYLEQYF. Here the CDR3 DNA reads TGCAGCGTTGGCAGGGATACGTATTTAGAGCAGTACTTC.

V and J are TRBV5-1 and TRBJ2-3; maybe TRBD2 (6 bases). V lost 3 bases and J lost 1, with 12 bases in between. Germline values: CDR1 SGHRS, CDR2 YFSETQ. CDR3 size: 15 residues. In nucleotides, the CDR3 is TGCGCCAGCAGCTCGGGCGGCGGGGGCACAGATACGCAGTATTTT. Protein: CASSSGGGGTDTQYF.

The chain couples TRBV25-1 to TRBJ2-3; 7 bases align to TRBD2. CDR3 size: 16 residues. Germline-derived CDR1 and CDR2 are MGHDK and SYGVNS. V was clipped by 1 base and J by 6 bases; unmatched bases: 10. The CDR3 DNA follows: TGTGCCAGCAGTGAATCCGGCAAGCCCGGGGGGGATACGCAGTATTTT. Its translation is CASSESGKPGGDTQYF.

The chain couples TRBV29-1 to TRBJ1-2; 7 bases line up with TRBD1. This CDR3 region has 14 residues. Trimming at V came to 3 bases and at J to 7 bases, leaving 11 bases not matched to a gene. Per germline, CDR1 SQVTM and CDR2 ANQGSEA. The CDR3 bases are TGCAGCGTTGACGTTGGGCAGGGGGTCGGTGGCTACACCTTC. It encodes CSVDVGQGVGGYTF. The complete variable domain, with remaining parts taken from reference TRBV29-1 and TRBJ1-2, reads SAVISQKPSRDICQRGTSLTIQCQVDSQVTMMFWYRQQPGQSLTLIATANQGSEATYESGFVIDKFPISRPNLTFSTLTVSNMSPEDSSIYLCSVDVGQGVGGYTFGSGTRLTVV.

This chain joins TRBV25-1 and TRBJ2-2; D not certain. Germline lookup yields CDR1 MGHDK and CDR2 SYGVNS. The V and J ends lost 6 bases and 6 bases respectively, with 20 bases between them. The CDR3 has 16 residues. This CDR3 is CASSSGDLGSSGELFF. For the CDR3, the DNA is TGTGCCAGCAGCTCCGGTGACCTAGGCTCCTCCGGGGAGCTGTTTTTT.

The rearrangement joins TRBV4-2 to TRBJ2-7, with 11 bases aligning to TRBD2. Trimming took 4 bases from V and 3 from J; bases not matched to a gene: 5. This CDR3 contains 15 residues. Germline CDR1 LGHNA, CDR2 YNFKEQ. CDR3: CASSLTTSGNYEQYF. In nucleotides, the CDR3 is TGTGCCAGCAGCCTTACGACTAGCGGGAACTACGAGCAGTACTTC.

This clonotype appeared once. V usage is TRBV7-9 and J usage is TRBJ2-7; D tentatively reads TRBD1 or TRBD2 (5 bases each). Germline V lookup: CDR1 SEHNR, CDR2 FQNEAQ (reference sequence). The CDR3 is 15 residues long. The germline V and J ends were trimmed by 4 bases and 2 bases, with 15 bases remaining between them. The CDR3 spells CASSSPMGDAYEQYF. Here the CDR3 DNA reads TGTGCCAGCAGCTCCCCGATGGGGGACGCCTACGAGCAGTACTTC.

Only a few counts were recorded for this clonotype. The gene calls are TRBV6-5 and TRBJ2-3; TRBD2 is a possible D gene (6 bases). Germline V gene data show CDR1 as MNHEY and CDR2 as SVGAGI. The ends were cut back, 7 bases at V and 5 bases at J, with 16 bases in the middle. The CDR3 sequence is 14 residues long. The DNA for the CDR3 is TGTGCCAGCATGGGGCTAGCGTTGGGAGATACGCAGTATTTT. This translates into CASMGLALGDTQYF.

V gene TRBV25-1 combines with J gene TRBJ1-1; no reliable D call. There are 15 residues in the CDR3. Germline V gene lookup returns CDR1 MGHDK and CDR2 SYGVNS. V was clipped by 3 bases and J by 1 base, with 12 bases between them. CDR3 DNA sequence: TGTGCCAGCAGTGATTCCTGGACCGCGAACACTGAAGCTTTCTTT. It encodes CASSDSWTANTEAFF.

This clonotype was detected only a few times. The V gene is TRBV20-1, the J gene TRBJ2-7; 8 nucleotides line up with TRBD1. The V segment lost 3 bases and the J segment 4 bases; nucleotides outside the gene matches: 8. Germline CDR1 DFQATT, CDR2 SNEGSKA (reference sequence). This CDR3 region has 14 residues. As DNA, the CDR3 is TGCAGTGCTAGCTCCGGGACAGGACAGTACGAGCAGTACTTC. This gives the protein CSASSGTGQYEQYF.

This chain uses TRBV20-1 with TRBJ1-4; D gene uncertain. The V end was cut by 1 base, the J end by 7 bases, with 13 bases between. CDR3 length equals 14 residues. The germline V gene has CDR1 DFQATT and CDR2 SNEGSKA (reference sequence). Here the CDR3 DNA reads TGCAGTGCTAGAGTCGGCAGCATGGGTGAAAAACTGTTTTTT. This sequence encodes CSARVGSMGEKLFF.

The rearrangement links TRBV6-5 to TRBJ2-7; 11 nucleotides line up with TRBD2. V lost 2 bases and J lost 0; bases outside the gene matches: 3. Germline V lookup: CDR1 MNHEY, CDR2 SVGAGI. This CDR3 has 16 amino acids. Here the CDR3 reads CASSYDGTSGSYEQYF. The CDR3 coding sequence is TGTGCCAGCAGTTACGATGGGACTAGCGGCTCCTACGAGCAGTACTTC.

This rearrangement joins TRBV15 to TRBJ2-2, with 9 bases fitting TRBD2. V dropped 8 bases and J dropped 2; count of bases not matched to a gene: 6. CDR3 length equals 15 residues. CDR1 LNHNV and CDR2 YYDKDF come from the germline V gene (reference sequence). CDR3 sequence: CATRREGLNTGELFF. The DNA for the CDR3 is TGTGCCACCCGGCGGGAGGGCCTCAACACCGGGGAGCTGTTTTTT.

This chain connects TRBV11-2 to TRBJ2-5, with TRBD1 identical over 10 bases. Looked up from germline, CDR1 is SGHAT and CDR2 is FQNNGV. This CDR3 spans 18 amino acids. The V segment lost 5 bases and the J segment 1 base; nucleotides outside the gene matches: 13. The CDR3 region has the DNA TGTGCCAGCAGCGCAGCCATCCGGGACAGGGGTTTCCAAGAGACCCAGTACTTC. It specifies CASSAAIRDRGFQETQYF.

This chain links TRBV20-1 with TRBJ2-3; tentative D call: TRBD2 (5 bases). Per the germline V gene, CDR1 is DFQATT and CDR2 is SNEGSKA (reference sequence). The CDR3 length is 14 residues. The V end was cut by 6 bases, the J end by 4 bases, with 17 bases between. CDR3 nucleotides: TGCAGTGCCAACCCCGGGGATCCAGCAGATACGCAGTATTTT. This translates into CSANPGDPADTQYF.

V usage is TRBV10-3 and J usage is TRBJ2-7, with 13 bases aligning to TRBD2. CDR1 ENHRY and CDR2 SYGVKD come from the germline V gene. The CDR3 consists of 16 residues. With V trimmed by 7 bases and J by 0 bases, 6 bases remained unmatched. The CDR3 spells CAITTSGGTSSYEQYF. The CDR3, as DNA: TGTGCCATCACGACTAGCGGGGGGACCAGCTCCTACGAGCAGTACTTC.

This clonotype was seen a few times. The V gene is TRBV20-1, the J gene TRBJ2-3; D is possibly TRBD1 (6 bases). There are 13 residues in the CDR3. CDR1 is DFQATT and CDR2 is SNEGSKA in the germline V gene (reference sequence). This chain's CDR3 is CSRTVGSTDTQYF. Written as DNA, the CDR3 is TGCAGCCGGACAGTCGGAAGCACAGATACGCAGTATTTT.

This clonotype was counted a few times. The J gene is TRBJ2-6, the V gene TRBV5-1; D is undetermined. Germline-derived CDR1 and CDR2 are SGHRS and YFSETQ. The length of the CDR3 is 17 residues. Trimming cost V 0 bases and J 2 bases, with 12 bases left between them. Here the CDR3 DNA reads TGCGCCAGCAGCTTGGGACACCACGTTGCTGGGGCCAACGTCCTGACTTTC. Translated, it gives CASSLGHHVAGANVLTF.